This TCR beta chain is drawn from a study of blood T cell repertoires in COVID-19. About the study: There were acute and convalescent COVID-19 samples, and they came from the United States, Italy and Spain. Nucleic acid was either cDNA or gDNA, and it came from T cells, B-cell-depleted T cells, or PBMCs.

Original processing methods: Reference gene primer amplification in the assay estimated nucleated cell counts. Sequencing used immunoSEQ multiplex PCR; TCRdb keeps in-frame clones, though not all of them. That table gives V, J and clone size, and the DNA gave D and trimming. Here the sample spans 150,000 to 170,000 clones, 70% to 85% being singletons. Per the germline V gene, CDR1 is GTSNPN and CDR2 is SVGIG (reference sequence). The CDR3 contains 14 residues. V was clipped by 3 bases and J by 2 bases; unmatched bases: 6. This TCR was sampled from a woman aged 60-75 years with acute or convalescent COVID-19. The rearrangement links TRBV30 to TRBJ1-2, with TRBD1 matching over 7 bases. Sequences were obtained from peripheral blood. CDR3 loop: CAWRYRGYNYGYTF. CDR3 DNA: TGTGCCTGGAGGTACAGGGGATACAACTATGGCTACACCTTC.